This is a list of T cell receptor beta chains from one sample in a study of blood T cell repertoires in COVID-19. Sequencing used immunoSEQ multiplex PCR; TCRdb keeps in-frame clones, though not all of them. The sample lists about 350,000 clones, approximately 90% occurring once. Sequenced material: peripheral blood. Receptors originate from a woman in her fifties or sixties with COVID-19, enrolled during active disease. Each CDR3 is given with its conserved first and last residue. The order of the fields is V gene, D gene, CDR3 length, clone size, J gene, CDR3 protein, CDR3 DNA. The D gene is left open where the match is weak. Size values are once, few and many counts, or a class for expanded clones, and some rows have none.

>TRBV7-8|TRBD1|15|NA|TRBJ1-2
CASSAGTVSYYGYTF
TGTGCCAGCAGCGCAGGGACAGTTAGTTACTATGGCTACACCTTC
>TRBV2|TRBD1|12|NA|TRBJ2-7
CASRDRGPEQYF
TGTGCCAGCAGGGACAGGGGGCCCGAGCAGTACTTC
>TRBV12-3/TRBV12-4|NA|12|few|TRBJ1-2
CASSVGGLGYTF
TGTGCCAGCAGCGTGGGGGGTTTGGGCTACACCTTC
>TRBV7-9|TRBD2|15|NA|TRBJ2-2
CASRVSGEFTGELFF
TGTGCCAGCAGGGTTAGCGGGGAGTTCACCGGGGAGCTGTTTTTT
>TRBV19|TRBD1|13|NA|TRBJ1-1
CASLNRGLTEAFF
TGTGCCAGTCTGAACAGGGGATTAACTGAAGCTTTCTTT
>TRBV9|NA|18|NA|TRBJ2-2
CASSVTGTQPANTGELFF
TGTGCCAGCAGCGTAACCGGGACACAGCCCGCGAACACCGGGGAGCTGTTTTTT
>TRBV7-8|TRBD1|15|NA|TRBJ1-2
CASSLGAGGLSGYTF
TGTGCCAGCAGCTTAGGGGCAGGGGGTTTGAGTGGCTACACCTTC
>TRBV28|NA|17|NA|TRBJ1-2
CASSGAGGHKVNYGYTF
TGTGCCAGCAGTGGAGCCGGGGGGCACAAGGTTAACTATGGCTACACCTTC
>TRBV9|TRBD1|15|NA|TRBJ2-7
CASSLGQGSADEQYF
TGTGCCAGCAGTTTGGGACAGGGGAGCGCCGACGAGCAGTACTTC
>TRBV28|NA|15|NA|TRBJ1-1
CASAPGGEFFAEAFF
TGTGCCAGCGCCCCTGGGGGGGAATTCTTCGCTGAAGCTTTCTTT
>TRBV2|NA|14|NA|TRBJ2-1
CASMGGGPYNEQFF
TGTGCCAGCATGGGTGGGGGCCCCTACAATGAGCAGTTCTTC
>TRBV11-2|NA|11|NA|TRBJ1-2
CASSPGGGYTF
TGTGCCAGCAGCCCGGGAGGTGGCTACACCTTC
>TRBV19|NA|19|few|TRBJ1-4
CASSRTGVTTFATNEKLFF
TGTGCCAGTAGTAGAACCGGGGTAACAACCTTTGCAACTAATGAAAAACTGTTTTTT
>TRBV5-6|NA|16|NA|TRBJ2-7
CASSLPRGRLNYEQYF
TGTGCCAGCAGCTTACCCCGGGGGAGGCTCAATTACGAGCAGTACTTC
>TRBV6-4|NA|14|once|TRBJ1-2
CASSDSSRGAGYTF
TGTGCCAGCAGTGACTCATCCAGGGGAGCCGGCTACACCTTC
>TRBV5-1|NA|16|NA|TRBJ1-2
CASSPRVGREGYGYTF
TGCGCCAGCAGCCCCAGAGTTGGCAGGGAGGGCTATGGCTACACCTTC
>TRBV6-5|NA|13|NA|TRBJ2-6
CASRSSGANVLTF
TGTGCCAGCCGGAGCTCTGGGGCCAACGTCCTGACTTTC
>TRBV28|NA|15|NA|TRBJ1-5
CASSQRTGYRQPQHF
TGTGCCAGCAGTCAGAGAACAGGGTATCGTCAGCCCCAGCATTTT
>TRBV9|NA|16|NA|TRBJ1-1
CASTPLSAGSGTEAFF
TGTGCCAGCACCCCCCTCTCGGCAGGGTCGGGCACTGAAGCTTTCTTT
>TRBV5-1|NA|12|once|TRBJ2-5
CASSGDTETQYF
TGCGCCAGCAGCGGGGACACAGAGACCCAGTACTTC
>TRBV19|TRBD2|17|NA|TRBJ2-7
CATSGLAGGPPSYEQYF
TGTGCCACATCGGGACTAGCGGGGGGCCCTCCCTCCTACGAGCAGTACTTC
>TRBV18|NA|13|NA|TRBJ1-5
CASSPTAGQPQHF
TGTGCCAGCTCACCCACCGCCGGGCAGCCCCAGCATTTT
>TRBV4-1|NA|18|NA|TRBJ1-6
CASSQDVEGRSYNSPLHF
TGCGCCAGCAGCCAAGACGTCGAGGGGAGGTCCTATAATTCACCCCTCCACTTT
>TRBV3-1/TRBV3-2|TRBD1|14|NA|TRBJ1-1
CASSSQGGGTEAFF
TGTGCCAGCAGCTCCCAGGGGGGTGGCACTGAAGCTTTCTTT
>TRBV11-2|NA|12|NA|TRBJ2-5
CASSLVQETQYF
TGTGCCAGCAGCTTAGTACAAGAGACCCAGTACTTC
>TRBV18|TRBD2|16|NA|TRBJ2-5
CASSPETSGATETQYF
TGTGCCAGCTCACCAGAGACTAGCGGGGCCACGGAGACCCAGTACTTC
>TRBV2|NA|15|NA|TRBJ1-5
CASEAGVVGNQPQHF
TGTGCCAGCGAGGCAGGGGTAGTGGGCAATCAGCCCCAGCATTTT
>TRBV19|NA|15|NA|TRBJ1-2
CASSLTTGAPRGYTF
TGTGCCAGTAGTTTGACGACAGGTGCCCCCCGGGGCTACACCTTC
>TRBV14|TRBD1|14|NA|TRBJ1-4
CASSLGTVGEKLFF
TGTGCCAGCAGCCTCGGGACAGTTGGTGAAAAACTGTTTTTT
>TRBV3-1/TRBV3-2|TRBD1|12|NA|TRBJ1-1
CASSGYRGEAFF
TGTGCCAGCAGCGGATACAGGGGTGAAGCTTTCTTT
>TRBV7-6|TRBD2|20|NA|TRBJ2-1
CASSLATSGGAGQHVNEQFF
TGTGCCAGCAGCTTAGCCACGAGCGGGGGGGCCGGTCAACATGTGAATGAGCAGTTCTTC
>TRBV7-9|TRBD1|13|few|TRBJ2-7
CASSFLQGDEQYF
TGTGCCAGCAGCTTTCTCCAGGGGGACGAGCAGTACTTC